These T cell receptor beta chains were read from a single sample in a study of cytomegalovirus exposure and HLA in healthy donors. Produced via immunoSEQ multiplex PCR; TCRdb's table is partial and in-frame only. Seen here are approximately 100,000 clones, 76% observed once, and the top ten hold over 3.5%. The sample comprised PBMCs. The receptors shown here come from a man aged 40-49 years in good health and CMV-seronegative. CDR3s include the opening cysteine and the closing phenylalanine or tryptophan. Each record gives: V gene, CDR3 length, D gene, J gene, clone size, CDR3 protein, CDR3 DNA. D genes are given only for firm matches. Expanded clones are given a class, and other clones once, few, many or no size at all.

>TRBV19|15|NA|TRBJ2-7|NA
CASSIATGLFYEQYF
TGTGCCAGTAGTATAGCCACAGGGTTGTTCTACGAGCAGTACTTC
>TRBV6-1|17|NA|TRBJ1-1|NA
CASSGQGAGIRGTEAFF
TGTGCCAGCAGTGGCCAGGGCGCTGGTATAAGAGGCACTGAAGCTTTCTTT
>TRBV11-2|15|TRBD2|TRBJ2-1|NA
CASRWTSGGDSEQFF
TGTGCCAGCAGGTGGACTAGCGGGGGTGACAGTGAGCAGTTCTTC
>TRBV11-2|15|NA|TRBJ1-1|NA
CASSLGQLRNTEAFF
TGTGCCAGCAGCTTAGGCCAATTGAGGAACACTGAAGCTTTCTTT
>TRBV18|15|TRBD2|TRBJ2-1|NA
CASSPGTSERGEQFF
TGTGCCAGCTCACCGGGGACTAGCGAGAGGGGTGAGCAGTTCTTC
>TRBV4-2|17|NA|TRBJ1-4|NA
CASSQGSSGSLNEKLFF
TGTGCCAGCAGCCAAGGATCCTCAGGCTCCCTTAATGAAAAACTGTTTTTT
>TRBV6-1|16|NA|TRBJ1-2|NA
CASSERPTRVPYGYTF
TGTGCCAGCAGTGAACGGCCTACGAGGGTACCCTATGGCTACACCTTC
>TRBV2|20|TRBD2|TRBJ2-1|NA
CASSDPGLAGGSSSYNEQFF
TGTGCCAGCAGTGACCCGGGACTAGCGGGGGGTTCGAGCTCCTACAATGAGCAGTTCTTC
>TRBV19|15|NA|TRBJ1-4|NA
CASTRVDSQREKLFF
TGTGCCAGTACCAGAGTGGACAGCCAAAGGGAAAAACTGTTTTTT
>TRBV2|15|NA|TRBJ2-2|NA
CASKGNGGNTGELFF
TGTGCCAGCAAAGGGAACGGGGGAAACACCGGGGAGCTGTTTTTT
>TRBV15|18|TRBD2|TRBJ2-2|once
CATSRDSFAGGNTGELFF
TGTGCCACCAGCAGAGATTCGTTTGCGGGGGGAAACACCGGGGAGCTGTTTTTT
>TRBV4-2|15|NA|TRBJ1-2|NA
CASSHGLESTYGYTF
TGTGCCAGCAGCCACGGCCTAGAGTCAACCTATGGCTACACCTTC
>TRBV5-4|14|NA|TRBJ2-5|NA
CASSHPGRQETQYF
TGTGCCAGCAGCCATCCAGGGCGCCAAGAGACCCAGTACTTC
>TRBV6-5|15|TRBD2|TRBJ2-1|NA
CASNSGGANSNEQFF
TGTGCCAGCAATAGCGGGGGGGCGAATAGCAATGAGCAGTTCTTC
>TRBV19|12|NA|TRBJ1-2|NA
CASSREAYGYTF
TGTGCCAGTAGTAGGGAGGCCTATGGCTACACCTTC
>TRBV18|13|NA|TRBJ1-5|NA
CASSPDTSQPQHF
TGTGCCAGCTCACCGGACACCTCCCAGCCCCAGCATTTT
>TRBV2|15|NA|TRBJ1-2|NA
CASIPESAGNYGYTF
TGTGCCAGCATCCCCGAGTCAGCGGGCAACTATGGCTACACCTTC
>TRBV2|14|TRBD2|TRBJ2-3|NA
CASRHGTNTDTQYF
TGTGCCAGCAGACACGGGACTAACACAGATACGCAGTATTTT
>TRBV27|12|NA|TRBJ2-1|NA
CASRSGGNEQFF
TGTGCCAGCAGATCCGGGGGCAATGAGCAGTTCTTC
>TRBV5-1|14|NA|TRBJ2-3|NA
CASSRRDFTDTQYF
TGCGCCAGCAGCCGGCGGGATTTCACAGATACGCAGTATTTT
>TRBV6-5|15|TRBD1|TRBJ2-1|NA
CASMRGQGAANEQFF
TGTGCCAGCATGAGAGGACAGGGGGCAGCGAATGAGCAGTTCTTC
>TRBV5-1|18|TRBD2|TRBJ2-3|NA
CASSFMSGGSVGTDTQYF
TGCGCCAGCAGCTTTATGAGCGGGGGGTCTGTGGGCACAGATACGCAGTATTTT
>TRBV15|16|NA|TRBJ1-5|NA
CATSRVQQGYNQPQHF
TGTGCCACCAGCAGAGTTCAACAGGGATACAATCAGCCCCAGCATTTT
>TRBV6-1|13|NA|TRBJ1-5|NA
CASSDTGNQPQHF
TGTGCCAGCAGTGATACGGGCAATCAGCCCCAGCATTTT
>TRBV9|14|NA|TRBJ1-1|NA
CASSVGQTNTEAFF
TGTGCCAGCAGCGTAGGACAGACGAACACTGAAGCTTTCTTT
>TRBV5-1|13|TRBD1|TRBJ1-1|NA
CASSLDRGPEAFF
TGCGCCAGCAGCTTGGACAGGGGGCCTGAAGCTTTCTTT
>TRBV27|13|TRBD1|TRBJ2-7|NA
CASSQRQGYEQYF
TGTGCCAGCAGTCAGCGACAGGGCTACGAGCAGTACTTC
>TRBV2|15|NA|TRBJ1-2|NA
CASRQSLIRDYGYTF
TGTGCCAGCCGACAGAGTCTGATTCGAGACTATGGCTACACCTTC
>TRBV5-1|17|TRBD1|TRBJ1-2|NA
CASSGAQQGAGDYGYTF
TGCGCCAGCAGCGGGGCTCAACAGGGGGCTGGTGACTATGGCTACACCTTC
>TRBV5-5|16|TRBD2|TRBJ2-5|NA
CASSLASYTGGETQYF
TGTGCCAGCAGCTTGGCCAGCTACACCGGGGGGGAGACCCAGTACTTC
>TRBV2|15|TRBD2|TRBJ2-5|NA
CASSPVSGGAGTQYF
TGTGCCAGCAGCCCCGTTAGCGGGGGGGCGGGGACCCAGTACTTC
>TRBV11-2|13|TRBD1|TRBJ2-7|NA
CASSLGWTGEQYF
TGTGCCAGCAGCTTAGGATGGACAGGCGAGCAGTACTTC
>TRBV11-2|13|TRBD1|TRBJ1-1|once
CASRVGGWTEAFF
TGTGCCAGCAGGGTAGGGGGCTGGACTGAAGCTTTCTTT
>TRBV5-6|13|NA|TRBJ1-1|NA
CASNQGGGTEAFF
TGTGCCAGCAACCAAGGGGGGGGCACTGAAGCTTTCTTT
>TRBV19|13|NA|TRBJ1-1|NA
CASSSDTNTEAFF
TGTGCCAGTAGCTCGGACACCAACACTGAAGCTTTCTTT
>TRBV2|11|NA|TRBJ1-1|NA
CASSVLTEAFF
TGTGCCAGCAGTGTTTTAACTGAAGCTTTCTTT
>TRBV6-6|13|TRBD1|TRBJ1-2|NA
CASSATTGVGYTF
TGTGCCAGCAGTGCAACGACAGGGGTTGGCTACACCTTC
>TRBV10-2|16|TRBD1|TRBJ1-2|NA
CASSDNPGQGVHGYTF
TGCGCCAGCAGTGATAACCCGGGACAGGGAGTGCATGGCTACACCTTC
>TRBV6-5|15|NA|TRBJ2-1|once
CASSYSKQGGNEQFF
TGTGCCAGCAGTTACTCGAAGCAGGGGGGCAATGAGCAGTTCTTC
>TRBV29-1|15|TRBD1|TRBJ2-1|NA
CSVEGWTGIYNEQFF
TGCAGCGTTGAGGGGTGGACAGGGATTTACAATGAGCAGTTCTTC
>TRBV28|15|NA|TRBJ1-5|NA
CASSPRGGPGQPQHF
TGTGCCAGCAGTCCTAGGGGGGGGCCCGGTCAGCCCCAGCATTTT
>TRBV7-9|14|NA|TRBJ1-4|NA
CSSSWGGTREKLFF
TGTTCCAGCAGCTGGGGGGGGACTCGGGAAAAACTGTTTTTT
>TRBV7-2|12|NA|TRBJ1-2|NA
CASSPGQSGYTF
TGTGCCAGCAGCCCAGGACAGAGCGGCTACACCTTC
>TRBV5-4|15|TRBD2|TRBJ2-1|NA
CASSQTSGGEDEQFF
TGTGCCAGCAGCCAAACTAGCGGGGGTGAGGATGAGCAGTTCTTC
>TRBV7-2|13|NA|TRBJ1-1|NA
CASSLEVAFEAFF
TGTGCCAGCAGCTTAGAAGTGGCATTTGAAGCTTTCTTT
>TRBV9|17|TRBD1|TRBJ1-2|once
CASSPYSGTVNNYGYTF
TGTGCCAGCAGCCCATATTCCGGGACAGTGAATAACTATGGCTACACCTTC